The 16 T cell receptor beta chains listed next were all sequenced from one sample in a study of T cell responses to AZD1222 COVID-19 vaccine. Using immunoSEQ multiplex PCR, the repertoire was profiled, and TCRdb retains in-frame clones only, with some absent. Of 84,000 or so clones in the sample, over 85% were seen once. The sample was peripheral blood, taken on day 0 of AZD1222 vaccination. Receptors were obtained from an adult in good health.

V and J are TRBV18 and TRBJ2-3; D gene uncertain. The CDR3 sequence is 14 residues long. Per the germline V gene, CDR1 is KGHSH and CDR2 is LQKENI. V lost 3 bases, J lost 4 bases, and 11 bases lay in between. The CDR3 DNA reads TGTGCCAGCTCACCGGGAATCTCTGCAGATACGCAGTATTTT. This translates into CASSPGISADTQYF.

The chain employs TRBV7-2 and TRBJ1-5; D unresolved. Germline values: CDR1 SGHTA, CDR2 FQGNSA. This CDR3 region has 15 residues. V lost 5 bases and J 2 bases, leaving 13 bases between the germline ends. CDR3 nucleotide sequence: TGTGCCAGCAGCCTAATGGGAGTAGGCAATCAGCCCCAGCATTTT. This gives the protein CASSLMGVGNQPQHF. Supplemented by reference TRBV7-2 and TRBJ1-5, the full variable domain reads GAGVSQSPSNKVTEKGKDVELRCDPISGHTALYWYRQSLGQGLEFLIYFQGNSAPDKSGLPSDRFSAERTGGSVSTLTIQRTQQEDSAVYLCASSLMGVGNQPQHFGDGTRLSIL.

The rearrangement links TRBV3-1 (or the pseudogene TRBV3-2) to TRBJ2-7; possible D gene TRBD1, 5 bases. The V gene's germline CDR1 is LGHDT and CDR2 YNNKEL (reference sequence). Trimming removed 2 bases at V and 6 bases at J, with 5 bases between. The CDR3 has 11 residues. CDR3 loop: CASSQRGEQYF. CDR3 DNA: TGTGCCAGCAGCCAAAGGGGCGAGCAGTACTTC.

This chain joins TRBV5-1 and TRBJ1-3, with a weak D call TRBD1 (5 bases). Germline V CDR1 and CDR2: SGHRS, YFSETQ. V was clipped by 9 bases and J by 1 base, with 14 bases between them. The CDR3 sequence is 14 residues long. CDR3 amino acids: CATSNGGSGNTIYF. The DNA of the CDR3 is TGCGCCACCTCCAATGGGGGGTCTGGAAACACCATATATTTT.

J is TRBJ2-2 and V is TRBV2; D unclear. The V gene lost 6 bases and the J gene lost 6 bases, with 2 bases spanning the gap. Germline V lookup: CDR1 SNHLY, CDR2 FYNNEI. The CDR3 spans 10 residues. CDR3 sequence reads: CASRSGELFF. DNA for the CDR3: TGTGCCAGCAGATCCGGGGAGCTGTTTTTT.

This chain uses TRBV25-1 with TRBJ1-5; D unclear. CDR1 is MGHDK, CDR2 SYGVNS, per germline. Trimming took off 1 base at V and 2 bases at J, with 3 bases between the two ends. The CDR3 has 13 residues. The CDR3 region is CASSEWGNQPQHF. For the CDR3, the DNA is TGTGCCAGCAGTGAATGGGGCAATCAGCCCCAGCATTTT.

The V and J genes are TRBV4-2 and TRBJ1-4; tentatively, D is TRBD1 (5 bases). The CDR3 is made up of 15 amino acids. Per the germline V gene, CDR1 is LGHNA and CDR2 is YNFKEQ. V was trimmed by 1 base and J by 8 bases, leaving 14 bases between them. CDR3 residues: CASSQVGQGSEKLFF. The CDR3, as DNA: TGTGCCAGCAGCCAAGTCGGCCAGGGTTCAGAAAAACTGTTTTTT.

The rearrangement uses TRBV27 and TRBJ1-1, with D possibly TRBD1 on 6 matching bases. CDR1 and CDR2 from the germline V gene are MNHEY and SMNVEV (reference sequence). The CDR3 has 15 residues. V was shortened by 6 bases and J by 0 bases, with 14 bases between the two germline ends. The chain's CDR3 is CASRKEQGLNTEAFF. The CDR3 DNA is TGTGCCAGCAGAAAAGAACAGGGTTTGAACACTGAAGCTTTCTTT.

V gene TRBV6-1 combines with J gene TRBJ2-3, with D uncertain. Trimming stripped 0 bases from V and 4 bases from J, with 11 bases between. The CDR3 runs to 15 residues. The germline CDR1 and CDR2 sequences are MNHNS and SASEGT. CDR3 nucleotides: TGTGCCAGCAGTGAAGCGCAGGTGCCAGCAGATACGCAGTATTTT. This translates into CASSEAQVPADTQYF.

J is TRBJ1-4 and V is TRBV19; D uncertain. Trimming shortened V by 5 bases and J by 5 bases, and 12 bases separated the two germline ends. The CDR3 loop spans 14 amino acids. CDR1 is LNHDA and CDR2 is SQIVND in the germline V gene (reference sequence). The CDR3 region is CASSRTDRNEKLFF. CDR3 sequence (DNA): TGTGCCAGTAGTCGGACGGATAGAAATGAAAAACTGTTTTTT.

The rearrangement joins TRBV7-8 to TRBJ2-3; D might be TRBD1 or TRBD2, each matching 6 bases. This CDR3 contains 17 residues. From germline, CDR1 is SGHVS and CDR2 FQNEAQ. Trimming took off 5 bases at V and 4 bases at J, with 22 bases between the two ends. CDR3 residues: CASSPTVGGAGADTQYF. CDR3 DNA sequence: TGTGCCAGCAGCCCAACGGTCGGGGGCGCGGGCGCAGATACGCAGTATTTT.

The chain links TRBV20-1 to TRBJ1-1; no definite D call. Between the trimmed V and J ends, which lost 3 bases and 6 bases, there was a span of 8 bases. Germline loops: CDR1 DFQATT, CDR2 SNEGSKA (reference sequence). The CDR3 sequence is 11 residues long. The CDR3 is CSARSGAEAFF. CDR3 bases: TGCAGTGCTAGGTCGGGAGCTGAAGCTTTCTTT.

The chain recombines TRBV6-5 with TRBJ1-6; D perhaps matches TRBD1 (5 bases). This CDR3 region has 15 residues. Germline loops: CDR1 MNHEY, CDR2 SVGAGI. Trimming took off 6 bases at V and 7 bases at J, with 16 bases between the two ends. The CDR3: CASRGGDAGNSPLHF. The CDR3 bases are TGTGCCAGCAGGGGGGGGGACGCAGGGAATTCACCCCTCCACTTT.

The chain couples TRBV6-4 to TRBJ1-2, with 7 bases aligning to TRBD1. The germline V gene encodes CDR1 MRHNA and CDR2 SNTAGT. The V gene end was trimmed by 1 base and the J gene end by 4 bases; junction bases not matched to a gene: 6. There are 15 residues in the CDR3. CDR3 bases: TGTGCCAGCAGTGACTTACGACAGGGCCCCTATGGCTACACCTTC. This gives the protein CASSDLRQGPYGYTF.

This clone was picked up one time. The rearrangement joins TRBV7-8 to TRBJ2-2; 8 nucleotides line up with TRBD1. The V and J ends lost 5 bases and 7 bases, in that order; junction bases with no gene match: 9. In germline, CDR1 is SGHVS, CDR2 FQNEAQ. This CDR3 comprises 15 residues. CDR3 bases: TGTGCCAGCAGCACCCGGACAGGGCCCAGCGGGGAGCTGTTTTTT. Translating it yields CASSTRTGPSGELFF.

The chain couples TRBV9 to TRBJ1-1; no clear D gene. Germline-derived CDR1 and CDR2 are SGDLS and YYNGEE. The V gene lost 1 base and the J gene lost 1 base, with 5 bases spanning the gap. The CDR3 spans 13 residues. The CDR3 nucleotides are TGTGCCAGCAGCGTATCAGGGAACACTGAAGCTTTCTTT. Residues: CASSVSGNTEAFF.